This TCR beta chain is from a study of tumor-infiltrating lymphocytes in oesophageal squamous cell carcinoma. TCRdb recomputed calls from the PCR reads with MiXCR, one row per CDR3 protein. The table lists 18,000 or so distinct CDR3 sequences, 42% of them singletons, with 18% in the top ten. This TCR was recovered from a female donor with esophageal squamous cell carcinoma. The sequenced material came from normal esophageal tissue next to the tumor.

DNA for the CDR3: TGTGCCAGCAGTCCTAGGGACGGAAGAGAGACCCAGTACTTC. This sequence encodes CASSPRDGRETQYF. The chain carries TRBV7-2 and TRBJ2-5; either TRBD1 or TRBD2 may fit D (5 bases each). The V gene lost 6 bases and the J gene lost 4 bases, with 15 bases spanning the gap. Looked up from germline, CDR1 is SGHTA and CDR2 is FQGNSA. CDR3 length: 14 amino acids.